The clone carrying this T cell receptor (beta chain) was counted ten times or more. Its antigen is unidentified. CDR1 is DFQATT, CDR2 SNEGSKA, per germline (reference sequence). CDR3 size: 15 residues. After removal of 6 bases from V and 3 bases from J, the junction contained 8 bases not matched to a gene. TCRdb redid the calling of the RT-PCR reads with MiXCR, one entry per CDR3 protein. The table lists over 800,000 distinct CDR3 sequences, 21% of them singletons, with 9.5% to 13% in the top ten. These data belong to a study of response to subunit inactivated influenza vaccine. Study results and limitations: That few new T cells are recruited by each seasonal influenza vaccination was the authors' suggestion.

The material was PBMCs from blood, obtained roughly 5 days after vaccination. The source is a man aged 50-59 years who received an inactivated influenza vaccine. The rearrangement joins TRBV20-1 to TRBJ2-1; 10 bases align to TRBD2. CDR3 loop: CSAEGTSVSYNEQFF. CDR3 DNA sequence: TGCAGTGCCGAAGGGACTAGCGTAAGCTACAATGAGCAGTTCTTC.